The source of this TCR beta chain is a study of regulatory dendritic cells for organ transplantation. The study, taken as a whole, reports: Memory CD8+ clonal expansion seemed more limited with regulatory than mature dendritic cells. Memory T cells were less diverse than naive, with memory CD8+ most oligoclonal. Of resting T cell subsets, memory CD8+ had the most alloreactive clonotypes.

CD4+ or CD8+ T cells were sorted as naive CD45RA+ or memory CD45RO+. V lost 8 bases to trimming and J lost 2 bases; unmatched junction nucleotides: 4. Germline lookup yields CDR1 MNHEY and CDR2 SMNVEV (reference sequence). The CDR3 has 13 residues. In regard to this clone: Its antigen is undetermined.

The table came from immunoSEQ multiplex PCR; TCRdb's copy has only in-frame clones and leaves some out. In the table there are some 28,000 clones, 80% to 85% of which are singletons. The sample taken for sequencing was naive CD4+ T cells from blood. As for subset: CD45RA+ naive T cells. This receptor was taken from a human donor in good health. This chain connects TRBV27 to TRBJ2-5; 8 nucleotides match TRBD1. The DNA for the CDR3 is TGTGCCAGCGCCCGGGACAGGCAAGAGACCCAGTACTTC. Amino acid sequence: CASARDRQETQYF.